Listed here are 25 T cell receptor beta chains from one sample, sequenced in a study of T cell repertoires in cytomegalovirus infection. One entry per CDR3 protein, called by TCRdb with MiXCR from the reads. The sample records 350,000 to 550,000 distinct CDR3 sequences, 31% being singletons. The specimen was PBMCs. These receptor sequences come from a human donor in good health (CMV status not recorded). Some clones in this sample may be carry-over from other donors' samples.

This clonotype was seen many times. The chain employs TRBV7-8 and TRBJ1-3; D remains ambiguous. Germline assignment: CDR1 SGHVS and CDR2 FQNEAQ. The CDR3 has 18 residues. V lost 3 bases and J 2 bases, leaving 20 bases between the germline ends. In DNA form, the CDR3 reads TGTGCCAGCAGCTTGAACCATATAAATCTCGGAACTGGAAACACCATATATTTT. It specifies CASSLNHINLGTGNTIYF.

The chain employs TRBV4-1 and TRBJ1-1; no reliable D call. The CDR3 totals 19 residues. V lost 0 bases and J 2 bases, leaving 22 bases between the germline ends. Looked up from germline, CDR1 is MGHRA and CDR2 is YSYEKL. The CDR3 sequence is CASSQDFRGLLLGNTEAFF. The CDR3 DNA reads TGCGCCAGCAGCCAAGATTTTAGAGGGTTACTGCTGGGTAACACTGAAGCTTTCTTT.

The chain links TRBV7-2 to TRBJ2-7; 12 bases line up with TRBD2. The J segment lost 0 bases and the V segment lost 1 base, leaving 16 bases of the junction unmatched. This CDR3 region has 21 residues. Germline V lookup: CDR1 SGHTA, CDR2 FQGNSA. CDR3 sequence reads: CASSLGISPSGGGLFSYEQYF. As DNA, the CDR3 is TGTGCCAGCAGCTTAGGCATCTCTCCTAGCGGGGGGGGACTATTCTCCTACGAGCAGTACTTC.

This sequence joins TRBV6-5 and TRBJ2-2; D remains ambiguous. The CDR3 loop spans 17 amino acids. Germline CDR1 and CDR2: MNHEY and SVGAGI. V was cut by 0 bases and J by 4 bases, with 15 bases left in between. The CDR3 here is CASSYSRVNRATGELFF. CDR3 nucleotides: TGTGCCAGCAGTTACTCCCGCGTTAACAGAGCCACCGGGGAGCTGTTTTTT.

Note on this clonotype: This clone may be a read error of a much larger clone one base away. The chain uses TRBV7-3 and TRBJ1-4, with unresolved D. There are 14 residues in the CDR3. Germline lookup yields CDR1 SGHTA and CDR2 FQGTGA. CDR3 sequence: CAGSLTPASEKLFF. The CDR3 nucleotides are TGTGCCGGCAGCTTAACACCAGCCAGTGAAAAACTGTTTTTT.

This clonotype turned up a few times. The rearrangement uses TRBV7-6 and TRBJ1-1; perhaps TRBD1 as D (5 bases). V was shortened by 5 bases and J by 5 bases, with 21 bases between the two germline ends. Germline V CDR1 and CDR2: SGHVS, FNYEAQ. CDR3 length: 16 amino acids. This chain's CDR3 is CASSPVPLGVATEAFF. DNA for the CDR3: TGTGCCAGCAGCCCCGTTCCGCTGGGGGTAGCGACTGAAGCTTTCTTT.

As to this clonotype: A read error is possible here, since a much larger clone lies one base away. The chain is built from TRBV5-6 and TRBJ1-2; 8 nucleotides line up with TRBD1. The CDR3 has 13 residues. Germline CDR1 is SGHDT and CDR2 is YYEEEE. The V and J ends lost 3 bases and 7 bases, in that order; junction bases with no gene match: 5. CDR3 residues: CASSYGQGSGYTF. CDR3 nucleotide sequence: TGTGCCAGCAGCTATGGACAGGGCTCTGGCTACACCTTC. Full variable domain (outside the CDR3, taken from reference TRBV5-6 and TRBJ1-2): DAGVTQSPTHLIKTRGQQVTLRCSPKSGHDTVSWYQQALGQGPQFIFQYYEEEERQRGNFPDRFSGHQFPNYSSELNVNALLLGDSALYLCASSYGQGSGYTFGSGTRLTVV.

This clonotype was detected only a few times. V is TRBV10-3 and J is TRBJ1-2; 8 bases align to TRBD1. V lost 7 bases, J lost 3 bases, and 7 bases stayed unmatched. The V gene's germline CDR1 is ENHRY and CDR2 SYGVKD. The length of the CDR3 is 14 residues. The CDR3 DNA reads as TGTGCCATCAAGACAGGGGCAGGCGACTATGGCTACACCTTC. Its translation: CAIKTGAGDYGYTF.

This sequence joins TRBV20-1 and TRBJ2-5; 16 bases are a match to TRBD2. CDR1 DFQATT and CDR2 SNEGSKA come from the germline V gene (reference sequence). The CDR3 is made up of 16 amino acids. V gave up 4 bases and J gave up 5 bases; unmatched junction bases: 7. This chain's CDR3 is CSAIGTSGGVRETQYF. CDR3 nucleotides: TGCAGTGCTATCGGGACTAGCGGGGGGGTTCGGGAGACCCAGTACTTC.

In this sample, this clonotype turned up a few times. V usage is TRBV7-6 and J usage is TRBJ2-5; no clear D gene. This CDR3 is built from 16 residues. With 2 bases removed from V and 5 bases from J, the gap between germline ends came to 18 bases. Germline CDR1 SGHVS, CDR2 FNYEAQ. CDR3 amino acids: CASSLSSVGFPETQYF. CDR3 nucleotides: TGTGCCAGCAGCTTATCGTCTGTCGGGTTCCCTGAGACCCAGTACTTC.

This clonotype was seen at least ten times. The genes are TRBV7-8 and TRBJ1-3; the D gene is possibly TRBD1 (5 bases). Trimming removed 0 bases from V and 1 base from J, with 10 bases in between. CDR1 and CDR2 from the germline V gene are SGHVS and FQNEAQ. The CDR3 loop spans 16 amino acids. The CDR3 region has the DNA TGTGCCAGCAGCTTAGCGAGGGCAGGGTCTGGAAACACCATATATTTT. As protein: CASSLARAGSGNTIYF. The variable domain in full, completed from reference TRBV7-8 and TRBJ1-3, reads GAGVSQSPRYKVAKRGQDVALRCDPISGHVSLFWYQQALGQGPEFLTYFQNEAQLDKSGLPSDRFFAERPEGSVSTLKIQRTQQEDSAVYLCASSLARAGSGNTIYFGEGSWLTVV.

A note on this clonotype: Germline and junction disagree at one end, which may indicate a read error. The rearrangement joins TRBV9 to TRBJ1-3; D ambiguous. The CDR3 spans 15 residues. Germline assignment: CDR1 SGDLS and CDR2 YYNGEE. CDR3 protein: CASIVGRSSGNTIYF. The CDR3 region has the DNA TGTGCCAGCATCGTAGGCCGGTCCTCTGGAAACACTATATATTTT.

This clonotype came up a few times. The chain has TRBV5-1 and TRBJ2-2, with TRBD1 identical over 11 bases. J was trimmed by 7 bases and V by 1 base; bases with no gene match: 6. CDR1 and CDR2 from the germline V gene are SGHRS and YFSETQ. The CDR3 runs 16 residues. The CDR3 nucleotides read TGCGCCAGCAGCTTGTCCGGACAGGGGGCTTTCGGGGAGCTGTTTTTT. Translation gives CASSLSGQGAFGELFF.

J is TRBJ1-2 and V is TRBV2, with 7 positions matching TRBD1. V lost 10 bases and J lost 3; bases outside the gene matches: 14. This CDR3 has 15 amino acids. Germline V gives CDR1 SNHLY, CDR2 FYNNEI. CDR3 amino acids: CATTEEGARYYGYTF. CDR3 DNA sequence: TGTGCCACAACCGAAGAGGGGGCTCGATACTATGGCTACACCTTC.

The CDR3 loop reads CASSHPGDSSEQFF. CDR3 coding DNA: TGTGCCAGCAGCCACCCTGGGGACTCCAGTGAGCAGTTCTTC. The gene calls are TRBV11-1 and TRBJ2-1, with D perhaps TRBD2 (6 bases). In germline, CDR1 is SGHAT, CDR2 FQDESV (reference sequence). Trimming pared 5 bases from V and 9 bases from J, leaving 17 bases between. The CDR3 extends over 14 amino acids.

This clonotype came up many times. The chain recombines TRBV7-2 with TRBJ1-2; the D is unclear. CDR1 and CDR2 from the germline V gene are SGHTA and FQGNSA. V lost 1 base, J lost 2 bases, and 14 bases lay in between. This CDR3 region has 16 residues. The CDR3 loop reads CASSLGIADRNYGYTF. In DNA, the CDR3 is TGTGCCAGCAGCTTAGGTATCGCGGACCGAAACTATGGCTACACCTTC.

This clonotype has a handful of counts. The chain combines TRBV7-9 with TRBJ1-4; weak D call: TRBD1 (6 bases). Germline lookup yields CDR1 SEHNR and CDR2 FQNEAQ (reference sequence). CDR3 length: 15 residues. V gave up 2 bases and J gave up 4 bases, with 11 bases separating them. The CDR3 nucleotides are TGTGCCAGCAGCTTAACCCGGGACAATAATGAAAAACTGTTTTTT. Protein sequence: CASSLTRDNNEKLFF. Using reference TRBV7-9 and TRBJ1-4 for the parts outside the CDR3, the full variable domain is DTGVSQNPRHKITKRGQNVTFRCDPISEHNRLYWYRQTLGQGPEFLTYFQNEAQLEKSRLLSDRFSAERPKGSFSTLEIQRTEQGDSAMYLCASSLTRDNNEKLFFGSGTQLSVL.

As DNA, the CDR3 is TGTGCCAGCAGTAAAACAGGGGGGGAACCCTACGAGCAGTACTTC. It specifies CASSKTGGEPYEQYF. V gene TRBV7-3 combines with J gene TRBJ2-7, with D possibly being TRBD1 (8 bases). Looked up from germline, CDR1 is SGHTA and CDR2 is FQGTGA. The V end lost 6 bases, the J end lost 2 bases, and 17 bases lay between the germline ends. The CDR3 sequence is 15 residues long.

A note on this clonotype: A much bigger clone sits one base away, suggesting this may be a read error. This chain joins TRBV7-2 and TRBJ1-3; TRBD1 aligns across 7 bases. Germline CDR1 and CDR2: SGHTA and FQGNSA. The CDR3 totals 17 residues. The CDR3 sequence is CASSFNEPGTAGYTIYF. The DNA of the CDR3 is TGTGCCAGCAGCTTTAATGAACCCGGGACAGCTGGATACACCATATATTTT.

This clonotype was seen more than once but under ten times. The CDR3 loop is CASSLGDYGTLNSPLHF. The CDR3 DNA is TGTGCCAGCAGCTTAGGTGACTACGGGACACTTAATTCACCCCTCCACTTT. The chain couples TRBV7-8 to TRBJ1-6; possible D gene TRBD1, 6 bases. This CDR3 region has 17 residues. CDR1 is SGHVS, CDR2 FQNEAQ, per germline. Deletions cut 1 base from V and 6 bases from J, with 16 bases between.

A few counts support this clonotype. The chain couples TRBV20-1 to TRBJ2-1; a possible D gene is TRBD1 (5 bases). Germline V lookup: CDR1 DFQATT, CDR2 SNEGSKA (reference sequence). The CDR3 loop spans 14 amino acids. CDR3: CTPRGQSSYNEQFF. The CDR3 DNA is TGCACCCCTCGTGGACAATCTTCCTACAATGAGCAGTTCTTC.

V is TRBV28 and J is TRBJ2-7; D is uncertain. The CDR3 extends over 15 amino acids. Germline loops: CDR1 MDHEN, CDR2 SYDVKM. V was clipped by 6 bases and J by 5 bases, with 20 bases between them. The CDR3 here is CASSLTGPGAHEQYF. The DNA of the CDR3 is TGTGCCAGCAGCTTAACCGGGCCCGGAGCACACGAGCAGTACTTC.

In this sample, this clonotype turned up many times. This rearrangement joins TRBV7-2 to TRBJ2-5, with D perhaps TRBD1 (5 bases). The CDR3 spans 14 residues. V was cut by 5 bases and J by 5 bases, with 15 bases left in between. CDR1 and CDR2 (germline): SGHTA, FQGNSA. CDR3 in DNA: TGTGCCAGCAGCCGTTCGGACATGTCGGAGACCCAGTACTTC. Amino acid sequence: CASSRSDMSETQYF.

This clonotype was recorded many times. The V and J genes are TRBV11-2 and TRBJ2-3; D may be TRBD2 (6 bases). CDR3 length: 13 amino acids. Germline V gives CDR1 SGHAT, CDR2 FQNNGV. With 7 bases removed from V and 11 bases from J, the gap between germline ends came to 19 bases. The DNA of the CDR3 is TGTGCCAGCAACCGTCCCCAAGCGGGTCAGCAGTATTTT. Amino acid sequence: CASNRPQAGQQYF.

The chain has TRBV4-3 and TRBJ2-1; the D gene is possibly TRBD1 (5 bases). Germline V gene sequence: CDR1 LGHNA, CDR2 YSLEER. The CDR3 contains 13 residues. Trimming removed 4 bases from V and 6 bases from J, with 10 bases in between. The CDR3 loop is CASSREQGNEQFF. The CDR3, as DNA: TGCGCCAGCAGCCGCGAGCAGGGCAATGAGCAGTTCTTC.